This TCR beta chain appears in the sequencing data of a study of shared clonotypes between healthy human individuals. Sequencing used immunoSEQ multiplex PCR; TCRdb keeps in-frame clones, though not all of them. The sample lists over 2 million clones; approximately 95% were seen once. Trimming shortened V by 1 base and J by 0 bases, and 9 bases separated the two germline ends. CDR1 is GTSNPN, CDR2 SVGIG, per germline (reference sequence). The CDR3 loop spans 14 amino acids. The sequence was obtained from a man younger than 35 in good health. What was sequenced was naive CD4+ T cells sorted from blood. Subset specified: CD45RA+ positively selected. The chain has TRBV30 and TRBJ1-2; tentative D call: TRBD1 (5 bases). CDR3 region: CAWSGDGPNYGYTF. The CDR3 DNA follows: TGTGCCTGGAGTGGGGACGGCCCTAACTATGGCTACACCTTC.